This T cell receptor (beta chain) stems from a study of Ad26.COV2.S vaccination and SARS-CoV-2 variants. Treatment described: about 20 received Ad26.COV2.S at low or high dose, single or two shots; about 5 received placebo; per-sample allocation not given. Sampling occurred on day 63 after the first vaccine or placebo injection. TCRdb keeps only in-frame clones here, not all; method: immunoSEQ multiplex PCR. Of 200,000 to 250,000 clones listed, around 87% are singletons. This clone was seen just once. The starting material was peripheral blood, obtained in a trial of Ad26.COV2.S vaccine versus placebo. This clonotype was sampled from a person aged 18 to 59 who received the Ad26.COV2.S COVID-19 vaccine or a placebo.

As DNA, the CDR3 is TGTGCCAGCAGAACGAGGCTTAACTATGGCTACACCTTC. It yields the protein CASRTRLNYGYTF. The chain employs TRBV6-5 and TRBJ1-2; D unresolved. Germline V gives CDR1 MNHEY, CDR2 SVGAGI. The germline V and J ends were trimmed by 6 bases and 1 base, with 9 bases remaining between them. This CDR3 is 13 amino acids long.